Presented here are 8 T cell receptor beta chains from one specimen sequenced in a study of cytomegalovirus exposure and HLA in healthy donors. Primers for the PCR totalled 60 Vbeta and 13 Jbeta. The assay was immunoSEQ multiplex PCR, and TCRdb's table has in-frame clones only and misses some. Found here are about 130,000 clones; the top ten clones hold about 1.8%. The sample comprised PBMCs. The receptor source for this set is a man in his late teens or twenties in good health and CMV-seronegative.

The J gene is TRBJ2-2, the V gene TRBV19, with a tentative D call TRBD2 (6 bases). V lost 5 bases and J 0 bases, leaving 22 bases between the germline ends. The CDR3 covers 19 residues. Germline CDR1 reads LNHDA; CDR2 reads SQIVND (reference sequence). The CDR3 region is CASSAPPPWGLTNTGELFF. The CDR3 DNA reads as TGTGCCAGTAGTGCCCCACCACCTTGGGGACTGACGAACACCGGGGAGCTGTTTTTT.

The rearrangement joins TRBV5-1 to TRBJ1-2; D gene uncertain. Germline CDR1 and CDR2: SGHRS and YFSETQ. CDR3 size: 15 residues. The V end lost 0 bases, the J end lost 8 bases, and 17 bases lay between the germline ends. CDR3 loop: CASSLGETATEGYTF. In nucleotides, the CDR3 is TGCGCCAGCAGCTTGGGTGAGACGGCGACGGAGGGCTACACCTTC. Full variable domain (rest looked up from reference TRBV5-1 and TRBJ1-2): KAGVTQTPRYLIKTRGQQVTLSCSPISGHRSVSWYQQTPGQGLQFLFEYFSETQRNKGNFPGRFSGRQFSNSRSEMNVSTLELGDSALYLCASSLGETATEGYTFGSGTRLTVV.

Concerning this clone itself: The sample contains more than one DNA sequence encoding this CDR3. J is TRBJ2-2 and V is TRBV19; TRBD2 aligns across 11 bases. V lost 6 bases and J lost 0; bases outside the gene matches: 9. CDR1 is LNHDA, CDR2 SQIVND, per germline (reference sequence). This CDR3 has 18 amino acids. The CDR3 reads CASSTGLAGLANTGELFF. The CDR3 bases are TGTGCCAGTAGCACTGGACTAGCGGGCCTCGCGAACACCGGGGAGCTGTTTTTT. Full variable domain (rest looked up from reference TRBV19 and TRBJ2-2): DGGITQSPKYLFRKEGQNVTLSCEQNLNHDAMYWYRQDPGQGLRLIYYSQIVNDFQKGDIAEGYSVSREKKESFPLTVTSAQKNPTAFYLCASSTGLAGLANTGELFFGEGSRLTVL.

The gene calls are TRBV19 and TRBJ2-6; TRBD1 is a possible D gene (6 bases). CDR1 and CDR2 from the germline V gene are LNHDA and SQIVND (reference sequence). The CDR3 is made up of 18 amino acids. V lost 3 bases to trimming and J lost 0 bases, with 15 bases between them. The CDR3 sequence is CASSIFGQTISGANVLTF. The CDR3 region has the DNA TGTGCCAGTAGTATTTTCGGACAGACTATCTCTGGGGCCAACGTCCTGACTTTC.

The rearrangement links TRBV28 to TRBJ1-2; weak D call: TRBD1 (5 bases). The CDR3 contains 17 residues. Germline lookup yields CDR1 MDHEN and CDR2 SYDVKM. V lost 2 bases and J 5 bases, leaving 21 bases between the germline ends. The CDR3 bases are TGTGCCAGCAGTTTAGGCAGGGCCCCTTCGATGTCATATGGCTACACCTTC. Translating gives CASSLGRAPSMSYGYTF.

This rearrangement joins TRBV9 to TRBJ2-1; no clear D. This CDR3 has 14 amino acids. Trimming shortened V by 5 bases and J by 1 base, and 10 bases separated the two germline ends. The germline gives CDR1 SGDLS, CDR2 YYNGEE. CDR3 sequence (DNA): TGTGCCAGCAGGAGAAGTGAGTCCTACAATGAGCAGTTCTTC. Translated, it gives CASRRSESYNEQFF. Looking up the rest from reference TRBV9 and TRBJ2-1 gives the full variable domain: DSGVTQTPKHLITATGQRVTLRCSPRSGDLSVYWYQQSLDQGLQFLIQYYNGEERAKGNILERFSAQQFPDLHSELNLSSLELGDSALYFCASRRSESYNEQFFGPGTRLTVL.

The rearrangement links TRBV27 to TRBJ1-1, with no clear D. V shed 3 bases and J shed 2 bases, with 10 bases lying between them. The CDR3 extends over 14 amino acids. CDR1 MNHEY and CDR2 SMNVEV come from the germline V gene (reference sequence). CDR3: CASSFWADNTEAFF. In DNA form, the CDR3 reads TGTGCCAGCAGTTTTTGGGCCGACAACACTGAAGCTTTCTTT.

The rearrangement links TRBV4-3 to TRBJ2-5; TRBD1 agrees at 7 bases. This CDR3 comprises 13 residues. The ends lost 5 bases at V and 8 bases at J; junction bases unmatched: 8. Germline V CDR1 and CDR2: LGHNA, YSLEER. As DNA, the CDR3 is TGCGCCAGCAGCAAAGGGGACAGCCTCACCCAGTACTTC. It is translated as CASSKGDSLTQYF.